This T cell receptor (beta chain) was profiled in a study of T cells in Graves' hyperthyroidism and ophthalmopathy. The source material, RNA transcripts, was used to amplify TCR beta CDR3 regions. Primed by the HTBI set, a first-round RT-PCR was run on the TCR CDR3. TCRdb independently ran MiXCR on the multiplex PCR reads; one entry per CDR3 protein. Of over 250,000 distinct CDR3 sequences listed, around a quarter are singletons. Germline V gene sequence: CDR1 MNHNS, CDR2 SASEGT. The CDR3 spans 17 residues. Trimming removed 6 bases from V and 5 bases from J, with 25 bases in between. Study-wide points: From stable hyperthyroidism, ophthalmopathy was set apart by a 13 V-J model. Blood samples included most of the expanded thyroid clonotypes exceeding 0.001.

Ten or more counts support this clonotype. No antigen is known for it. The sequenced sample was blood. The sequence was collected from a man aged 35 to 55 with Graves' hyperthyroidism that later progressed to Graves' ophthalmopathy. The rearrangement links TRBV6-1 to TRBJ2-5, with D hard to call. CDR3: CASSAGAGSADPETQYF. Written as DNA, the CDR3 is TGTGCCAGCAGCGCCGGCGCCGGAAGTGCAGATCCGGAGACCCAGTACTTC.